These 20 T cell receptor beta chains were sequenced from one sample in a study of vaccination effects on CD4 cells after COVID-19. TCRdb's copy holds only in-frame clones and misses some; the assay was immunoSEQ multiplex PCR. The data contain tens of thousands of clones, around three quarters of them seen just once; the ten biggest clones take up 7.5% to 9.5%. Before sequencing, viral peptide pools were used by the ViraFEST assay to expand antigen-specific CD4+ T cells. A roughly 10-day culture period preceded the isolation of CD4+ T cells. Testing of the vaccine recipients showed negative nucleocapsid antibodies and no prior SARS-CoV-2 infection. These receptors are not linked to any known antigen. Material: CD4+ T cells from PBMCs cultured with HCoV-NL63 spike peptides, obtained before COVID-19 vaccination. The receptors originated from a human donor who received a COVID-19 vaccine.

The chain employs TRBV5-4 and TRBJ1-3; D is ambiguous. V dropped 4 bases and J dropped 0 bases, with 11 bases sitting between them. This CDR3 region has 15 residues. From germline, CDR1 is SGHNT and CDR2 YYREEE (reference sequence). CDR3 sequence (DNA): TGTGCCAGCAGCCCAGGAGATCTCTCTGGAAACACCATATATTTT. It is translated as CASSPGDLSGNTIYF.

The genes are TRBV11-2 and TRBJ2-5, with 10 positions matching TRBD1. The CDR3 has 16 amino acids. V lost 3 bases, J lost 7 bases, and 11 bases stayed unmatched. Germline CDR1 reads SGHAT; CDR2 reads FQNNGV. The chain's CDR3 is CASSLDPGQGSRTQYF. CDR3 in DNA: TGTGCCAGCAGCTTGGACCCGGGACAGGGGAGCCGGACCCAGTACTTC. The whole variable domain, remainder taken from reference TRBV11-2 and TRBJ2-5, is EAGVAQSPRYKIIEKRQSVAFWCNPISGHATLYWYQQILGQGPKLLIQFQNNGVVDDSQLPKDRFSAERLKGVDSTLKIQPAKLEDSAVYLCASSLDPGQGSRTQYFGPGTRLLVL.

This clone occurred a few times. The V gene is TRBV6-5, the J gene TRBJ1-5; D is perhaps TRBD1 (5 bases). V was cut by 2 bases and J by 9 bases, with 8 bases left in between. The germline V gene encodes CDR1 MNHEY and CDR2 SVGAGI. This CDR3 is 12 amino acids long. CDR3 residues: CASSYERGPQHF. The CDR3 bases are TGTGCCAGCAGTTACGAGAGGGGGCCCCAGCATTTT.

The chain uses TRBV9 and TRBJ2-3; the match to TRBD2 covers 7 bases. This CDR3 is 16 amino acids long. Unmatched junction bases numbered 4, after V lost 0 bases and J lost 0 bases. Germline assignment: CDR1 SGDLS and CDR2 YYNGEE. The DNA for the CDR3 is TGTGCCAGCAGCGTAGAGGACGGGAGGAGCACAGATACGCAGTATTTT. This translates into CASSVEDGRSTDTQYF.

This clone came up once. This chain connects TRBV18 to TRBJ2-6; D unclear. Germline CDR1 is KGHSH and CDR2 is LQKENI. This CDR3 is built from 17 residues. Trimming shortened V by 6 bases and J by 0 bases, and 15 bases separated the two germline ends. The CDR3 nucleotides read TGTGCCAGCTCTTTTTTACAGCAAGCCTCTGGGGCCAACGTCCTGACTTTC. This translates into CASSFLQQASGANVLTF.

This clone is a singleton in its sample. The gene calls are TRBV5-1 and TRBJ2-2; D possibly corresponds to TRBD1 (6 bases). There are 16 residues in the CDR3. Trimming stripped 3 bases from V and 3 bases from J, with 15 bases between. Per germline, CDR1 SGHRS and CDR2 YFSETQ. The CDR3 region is CASSYEGGPDTGELFF. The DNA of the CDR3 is TGCGCCAGCAGCTATGAAGGGGGTCCTGACACCGGGGAGCTGTTTTTT.

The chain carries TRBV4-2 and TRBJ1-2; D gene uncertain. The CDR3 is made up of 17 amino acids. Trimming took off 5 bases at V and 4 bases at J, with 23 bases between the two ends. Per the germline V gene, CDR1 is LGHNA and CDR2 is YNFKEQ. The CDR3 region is CASSYANQPPNLYGYTF. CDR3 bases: TGTGCCAGCAGCTACGCGAACCAGCCCCCGAACCTCTATGGCTACACCTTC.

CDR3 loop: CASTTQGATEAFF. The DNA of the CDR3 is TGTGCCAGCACGACTCAGGGGGCCACTGAAGCTTTCTTT. The genes are TRBV6-5 and TRBJ1-1; TRBD1 matches 8 bases. The V gene end was trimmed by 7 bases and the J gene end by 4 bases; junction bases not matched to a gene: 5. CDR1 and CDR2 (germline): MNHEY, SVGAGI. The CDR3 runs to 13 residues.

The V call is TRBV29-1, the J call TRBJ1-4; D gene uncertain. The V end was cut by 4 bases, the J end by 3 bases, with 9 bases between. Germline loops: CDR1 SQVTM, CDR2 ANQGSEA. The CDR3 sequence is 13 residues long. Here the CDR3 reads CSVAGSANEKLFF. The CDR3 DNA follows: TGCAGCGTTGCGGGCTCTGCTAATGAAAAACTGTTTTTT.

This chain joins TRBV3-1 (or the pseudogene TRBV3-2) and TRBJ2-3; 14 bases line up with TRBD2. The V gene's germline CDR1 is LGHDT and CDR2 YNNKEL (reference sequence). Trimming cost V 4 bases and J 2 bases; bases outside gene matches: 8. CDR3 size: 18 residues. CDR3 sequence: CASSPRTSGRPSTDTQYF. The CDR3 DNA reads TGTGCCAGCAGCCCACGGACTAGCGGGAGGCCCTCCACAGATACGCAGTATTTT.

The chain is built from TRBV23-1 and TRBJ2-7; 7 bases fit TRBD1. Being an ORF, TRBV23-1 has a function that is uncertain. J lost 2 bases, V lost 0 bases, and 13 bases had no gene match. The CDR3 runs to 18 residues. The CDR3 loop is CASSQSGPGDRSPYEQYF. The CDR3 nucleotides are TGCGCCAGCAGTCAATCGGGTCCCGGGGACAGATCCCCCTACGAGCAGTACTTC.

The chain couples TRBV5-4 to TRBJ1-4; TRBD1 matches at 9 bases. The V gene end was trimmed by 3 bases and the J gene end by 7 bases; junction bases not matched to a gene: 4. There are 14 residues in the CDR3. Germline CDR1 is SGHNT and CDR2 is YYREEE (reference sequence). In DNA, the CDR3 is TGTGCCAGCAGCTCTGGGACAGGGCTTGAAAAACTGTTTTTT. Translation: CASSSGTGLEKLFF. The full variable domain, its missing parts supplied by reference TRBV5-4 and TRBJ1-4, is ETGVTQSPTHLIKTRGQQVTLRCSSQSGHNTVSWYQQALGQGPQFIFQYYREEENGRGNFPPRFSGLQFPNYSSELNVNALELDDSALYLCASSSGTGLEKLFFGSGTQLSVL.

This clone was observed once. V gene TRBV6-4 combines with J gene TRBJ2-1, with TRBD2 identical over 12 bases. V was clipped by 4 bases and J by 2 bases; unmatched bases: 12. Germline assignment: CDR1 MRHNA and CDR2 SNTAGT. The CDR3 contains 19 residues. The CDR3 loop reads CASSAGYPTSGRPYNEQFF. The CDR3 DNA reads TGTGCCAGCAGTGCCGGTTATCCTACTAGCGGGAGGCCCTACAATGAGCAGTTCTTC.

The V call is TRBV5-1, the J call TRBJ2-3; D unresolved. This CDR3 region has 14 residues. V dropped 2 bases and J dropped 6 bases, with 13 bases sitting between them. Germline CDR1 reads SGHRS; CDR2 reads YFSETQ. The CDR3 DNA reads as TGCGCCAGCAGCTTCTCGACCCTCGGCGATACGCAGTATTTT. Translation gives CASSFSTLGDTQYF.

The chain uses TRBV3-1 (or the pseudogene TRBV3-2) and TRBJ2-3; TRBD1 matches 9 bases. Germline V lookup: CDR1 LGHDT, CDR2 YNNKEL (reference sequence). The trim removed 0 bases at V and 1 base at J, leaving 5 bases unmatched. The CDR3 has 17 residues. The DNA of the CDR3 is TGTGCCAGCAGCCAAGATAGCCGGACAGGGGGCACAGATACGCAGTATTTT. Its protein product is CASSQDSRTGGTDTQYF.

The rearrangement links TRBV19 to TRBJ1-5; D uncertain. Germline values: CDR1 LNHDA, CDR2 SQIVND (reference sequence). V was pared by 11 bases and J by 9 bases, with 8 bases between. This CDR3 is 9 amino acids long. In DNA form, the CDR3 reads TGTGCCGGAGGTCGGCCCCAGCATTTT. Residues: CAGGRPQHF.

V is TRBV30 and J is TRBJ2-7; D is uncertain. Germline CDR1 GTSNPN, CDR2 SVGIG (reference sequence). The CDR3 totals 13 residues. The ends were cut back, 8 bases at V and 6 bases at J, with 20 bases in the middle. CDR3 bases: TGTGCCCGGACGGAAAGTTTTTATTCCGAGCAGTACTTC. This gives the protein CARTESFYSEQYF.

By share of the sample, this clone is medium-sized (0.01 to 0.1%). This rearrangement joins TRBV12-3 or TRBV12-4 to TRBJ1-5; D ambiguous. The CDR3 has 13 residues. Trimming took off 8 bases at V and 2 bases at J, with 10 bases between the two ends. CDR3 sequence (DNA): TGTGCCAGCGCCCGGGGAGGCAATCAGCCCCAGCATTTT. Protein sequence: CASARGGNQPQHF.

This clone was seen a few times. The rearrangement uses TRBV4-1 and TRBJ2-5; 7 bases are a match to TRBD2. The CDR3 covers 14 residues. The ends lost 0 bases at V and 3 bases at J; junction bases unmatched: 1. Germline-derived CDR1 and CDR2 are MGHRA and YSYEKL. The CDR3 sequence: CASSQDRGEETQYF. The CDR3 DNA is TGCGCCAGCAGCCAAGATCGGGGGGAAGAGACCCAGTACTTC.

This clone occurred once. Here the CDR3 DNA reads TGCGCCAGCCGGTCGTCTTTTTCGGCCGAGCAGTACTTC. Translated, it gives CASRSSFSAEQYF. The chain recombines TRBV5-1 with TRBJ2-7; D call uncertain. The V gene lost 7 bases and the J gene lost 6 bases, with 17 bases spanning the gap. This CDR3 is 13 amino acids long. Per germline, CDR1 SGHRS and CDR2 YFSETQ.